The source of this T cell receptor beta chain is a study of blood T cell repertoires in COVID-19. As for the study in general: Some COVID-19 samples were acute and others convalescent; all came from the United States, Italy and Spain.

Germline V gives CDR1 SGHNT, CDR2 YYREEE (reference sequence). The CDR3 is 14 residues long. V trimming: 5 bases; J trimming: 2 bases; junction bases outside the gene matches: 3. Original analysis: Counts of nucleated cells, estimated from reference gene primer amplification, were obtained. Libraries were prepared by immunoSEQ multiplex PCR; TCRdb keeps only in-frame clonotypes and omits some of them. V and J calls and clone size come straight from that table; D and trimming were deduced from the DNA. The data contain roughly 140,000 clones, around 82% of them seen just once; the ten biggest clones take up roughly 4.3%.

The rearrangement joins TRBV5-4 to TRBJ2-7, with 11 bases aligning to TRBD2. The specimen sequenced was peripheral blood. This receptor was taken from a man aged 55 to 70 with acute or convalescent COVID-19. The CDR3 region is CASRLAGGPYEQYF. The DNA for the CDR3 is TGTGCCAGCAGGCTAGCGGGAGGCCCCTACGAGCAGTACTTC.